Shown below are 21 T cell receptor beta chains from a single sample sequenced in a study of early T cells in non-severe SARS-CoV-2 infection. Each CDR3 protein is one row after TCRdb ran MiXCR on the 5' RACE reads. The sample holds nearly 70,000 distinct CDR3 sequences, approximately 4.5% seen once. The sample here was whole blood, taken at baseline. These receptors all stem from an adult who was a healthcare worker with PCR-confirmed SARS-CoV-2 infection or an uninfected control (not recorded which). The donor label of this sample is uncertain.

This clonotype was seen at least ten times. The chain has TRBV13 and TRBJ2-1; D tentatively fits TRBD1 or TRBD2 (5 bases each). This CDR3 comprises 11 residues. V was trimmed by 11 bases and J by 7 bases, leaving 12 bases between them. Germline CDR1 is PRHDT and CDR2 is FYEKMQ (reference sequence). The DNA for the CDR3 is TGTGCCGGGGGTCCGGTAAATGAGCAGTTCTTC. Translation gives CAGGPVNEQFF.

This clonotype was seen ten or more times. The rearrangement uses TRBV5-6 and TRBJ2-7, with no clear D. This CDR3 has 13 residues. Germline lookup yields CDR1 SGHDT and CDR2 YYEEEE. The V end was cut by 0 bases, the J end by 9 bases, with 13 bases between. The CDR3, as DNA: TGTGCCAGCAGCTTGGGACGGTCCCCGGGGCAGTACTTC. This encodes CASSLGRSPGQYF. Looking up the rest from reference TRBV5-6 and TRBJ2-7 gives the full variable domain: DAGVTQSPTHLIKTRGQQVTLRCSPKSGHDTVSWYQQALGQGPQFIFQYYEEEERQRGNFPDRFSGHQFPNYSSELNVNALLLGDSALYLCASSLGRSPGQYFGPGTRLTVT.

This clonotype came up a few times. This chain connects TRBV12-3 or TRBV12-4 to TRBJ1-6; 7 bases match TRBD1. V trimming: 5 bases; J trimming: 7 bases; junction bases outside the gene matches: 8. This CDR3 spans 15 amino acids. As DNA, the CDR3 is TGTGCCAGCAGTACCCGACAGGGAGACAATTCACCCCTCCACTTT. It specifies CASSTRQGDNSPLHF.

In its sample, this clonotype was seen a few times. V gene TRBV7-2 combines with J gene TRBJ2-7, with TRBD2 matching over 10 bases. The CDR3 is made up of 17 amino acids. The V gene end was trimmed by 1 base and the J gene end by 1 base; junction bases not matched to a gene: 7. The germline CDR1 and CDR2 sequences are SGHTA and FQGNSA. The CDR3 bases are TGTGCCAGCAGCTTAGGACCGGGACTAGCGAAATCCTACGAGCAGTACTTC. The encoded protein is CASSLGPGLAKSYEQYF.

This clonotype was counted a few times. The chain recombines TRBV28 with TRBJ1-1; 8 nucleotides agree with TRBD1. The CDR3 runs 14 residues. Germline assignment: CDR1 MDHEN and CDR2 SYDVKM. V was clipped by 8 bases and J by 1 base; unmatched bases: 6. Written as DNA, the CDR3 is TGTGCCAGCTCGACAGGGGTTGAGAACACTGAAGCTTTCTTT. It encodes CASSTGVENTEAFF.

J is TRBJ2-3 and V is TRBV12-5, with TRBD2 identical over 14 bases. Germline V CDR1 and CDR2: LGHNT, FRNRAP. The trim removed 1 base at V and 4 bases at J, leaving 4 bases unmatched. CDR3 length: 17 amino acids. The CDR3 loop is CASGLEGTSGGPDTQYF. In DNA form, the CDR3 reads TGTGCTAGTGGTTTGGAGGGGACTAGCGGGGGCCCAGATACGCAGTATTTT.

The J gene is TRBJ1-6, the V gene TRBV27; no clear D. The CDR3 runs 16 residues. V shed 3 bases and J shed 0 bases, with 9 bases lying between them. Germline V gene sequence: CDR1 MNHEY, CDR2 SMNVEV (reference sequence). The CDR3 sequence: CASSFEGSSYNSPLHF. DNA of the CDR3: TGTGCCAGCAGTTTTGAGGGTAGCTCCTATAATTCACCCCTCCACTTT.

The sample holds many counts of this clonotype. The chain has TRBV27 and TRBJ2-7; D gene unclear. Trimming took off 7 bases at V and 6 bases at J, with 10 bases between the two ends. Germline V lookup: CDR1 MNHEY, CDR2 SMNVEV (reference sequence). The CDR3 runs 11 residues. CDR3 DNA sequence: TGTGCCAGCATGGGAACAGTCGAGCAGTACTTC. This codes for CASMGTVEQYF.

CDR3 nucleotide sequence: TGTGCCAGCAGTGGAAGGGGACTAGCGGAAGAGACCCAGTACTTC. The encoded protein is CASSGRGLAEETQYF. The chain carries TRBV27 and TRBJ2-5, with 11 bases lining up with TRBD2. Per germline, CDR1 MNHEY and CDR2 SMNVEV (reference sequence). The CDR3 consists of 15 residues. Losses at the gene ends were 5 bases for V and 3 bases for J; bases not matched to a gene: 5.

This clonotype was counted only a few times. This chain joins TRBV2 and TRBJ2-7; 8 bases match TRBD1. Germline values: CDR1 SNHLY, CDR2 FYNNEI. Trimming cost V 4 bases and J 1 base; bases outside gene matches: 9. The CDR3 loop spans 16 amino acids. CDR3 bases: TGTGCCAGCAGTGGTCCAGGGGGCCTAGAATCCTACGAGCAGTACTTC. Its translation is CASSGPGGLESYEQYF.

This clonotype was picked up many times. The rearrangement uses TRBV7-2 and TRBJ2-3, with TRBD2 matching over 7 bases. CDR1 and CDR2 (germline): SGHTA, FQGNSA. This CDR3 has 15 amino acids. Trimming cost V 5 bases and J 4 bases; bases outside gene matches: 9. DNA of the CDR3: TGTGCCAGCAGCCGCCGGGGGGTAGGGTCAGATACGCAGTATTTT. This gives the protein CASSRRGVGSDTQYF.

This clonotype showed up just a few times. The gene calls are TRBV4-1 and TRBJ1-1; 8 nucleotides match TRBD1. Germline V gene sequence: CDR1 MGHRA, CDR2 YSYEKL. The CDR3 has 13 amino acids. Trimming removed 4 bases from V and 7 bases from J; junction bases left unmatched: 5. The CDR3 loop is CASSRVQGVEAFF. The CDR3 nucleotides are TGCGCCAGCAGCCGCGTACAGGGGGTTGAAGCTTTCTTT.

This clonotype was recorded many times. The rearrangement uses TRBV7-8 and TRBJ1-1; D not certain. V was pared by 6 bases and J by 1 base, with 15 bases between. CDR3 length: 15 amino acids. Germline V gene sequence: CDR1 SGHVS, CDR2 FQNEAQ. This CDR3 reads CASRLIGQANTEAFF. The CDR3 DNA is TGTGCCAGCAGGTTAATTGGTCAGGCGAACACTGAAGCTTTCTTT.

Many counts were recorded for this clonotype. This rearrangement joins TRBV7-6 to TRBJ2-1; maybe TRBD2 (7 bases). The germline CDR1 and CDR2 sequences are SGHVS and FNYEAQ. V was pared by 2 bases and J by 4 bases, with 15 bases between. The CDR3 covers 16 residues. The CDR3 loop is CASSLNRGALYNEQFF. The CDR3 DNA follows: TGTGCCAGCAGCTTAAATCGGGGGGCCCTTTACAATGAGCAGTTCTTC.

CDR3 coding DNA: TGTGCCAGCAGCCAAGGGACTAGCGGGGGCCCTAGCACAGATACGCAGTATTTT. Protein sequence: CASSQGTSGGPSTDTQYF. The chain combines TRBV11-3 with TRBJ2-3, with 14 bases that match TRBD2. This CDR3 spans 18 amino acids. The junction had 7 bases not matched to a gene; V was cut back by 5 bases and J by 0 bases. In germline, CDR1 is SGHNT, CDR2 YENEEA.

The chain employs TRBV3-1 and TRBJ2-3, with D unclear. The CDR3 has 16 amino acids. Trimming took off 1 base at V and 4 bases at J, with 15 bases between the two ends. CDR1 is LGHDT and CDR2 is YNNKEL in the germline V gene (reference sequence). The DNA for the CDR3 is TGTGCCAGCAGCCAAGTTCCCGACCCTGGGGCAGATACGCAGTATTTT. Protein: CASSQVPDPGADTQYF.

Concerning this clonotype itself: This clone may be a read error of a much larger clone one base away. This chain links TRBV5-1 with TRBJ1-4; D not resolved. Trimming took 0 bases from V and 6 from J, leaving 9 bases between them. The CDR3 totals 14 residues. Germline loops: CDR1 SGHRS, CDR2 YFSETQ. CDR3 coding DNA: TGCGCCAGCAGCTTGGATGCCTTCGATGAAAAACTGTTTTTT. Translation gives CASSLDAFDEKLFF.

This clonotype was counted between two and nine times. This sequence joins TRBV6-2 or TRBV6-3 and TRBJ2-2; 7 bases agree with TRBD1. Germline CDR1 MNHEY, CDR2 SVGEGT. The V segment lost 7 bases and the J segment 4 bases; nucleotides outside the gene matches: 9. The CDR3 is 15 amino acids. The CDR3 is CASTIGGGGTGELFF. CDR3 nucleotide sequence: TGTGCCAGCACCATAGGGGGCGGCGGCACCGGGGAGCTGTTTTTT.

The rearrangement joins TRBV3-1 to TRBJ2-3; 7 bases are a match to TRBD1. V lost 1 base to trimming and J lost 2 bases; unmatched junction nucleotides: 3. CDR1 and CDR2 (germline): LGHDT, YNNKEL (reference sequence). The CDR3 length is 15 residues. CDR3 nucleotides: TGTGCCAGCAGCCAAGGACAGGGTCCCACAGATACGCAGTATTTT. It is translated as CASSQGQGPTDTQYF.

This clonotype was seen repeatedly, ten times or more. The rearrangement joins TRBV6-5 to TRBJ1-5; the match to TRBD1 covers 8 bases. The germline V gene has CDR1 MNHEY and CDR2 SVGAGI. V was pared by 2 bases and J by 6 bases, with 3 bases of the junction left unmatched. The CDR3 is made up of 14 amino acids. In DNA form, the CDR3 reads TGTGCCAGCAGTTACAGGACAGGGCGTCAGCCCCAGCATTTT. This sequence encodes CASSYRTGRQPQHF.

This rearrangement joins TRBV5-6 to TRBJ1-2, with a tentative D call TRBD1 (5 bases). Germline CDR1 is SGHDT and CDR2 is YYEEEE. The CDR3 sequence is 14 residues long. The V gene lost 0 bases and the J gene lost 2 bases, with 8 bases spanning the gap. The CDR3 DNA is TGTGCCAGCAGCTTGGCGGGACTGAACTATGGCTACACCTTC. This codes for CASSLAGLNYGYTF.